The rows below give T cell receptor beta chains drawn from one sample of a study of T-cell reconstitution after alpha-beta-depleted transplantation in children. TCRdb passed the PCR reads through MiXCR, listing each CDR3 protein once. The sample includes roughly 420,000 distinct CDR3 sequences, about a sixth of them seen just once. The starting material was PBMCs, mostly from graft donor cells, obtained 360 days after TCRalphabeta/CD19-depleted stem cell transplant. The receptors stem from a boy less than two years old who had a stem cell transplant for Wiskott-Aldrich syndrome, so the T cells may come from the graft donor. The CDR3 runs from the conserved cysteine through the conserved F or W. D genes are given only for firm matches. The size field is filled for only some rows; it gives once, few, many or a size class.

TRBV12-3/TRBV12-4,TRBD1,NA,TRBJ2-7,CASSLSPSGQGYEQYF,TGTGCCAGCAGTTTATCGCCCTCGGGACAGGGCTACGAGCAGTACTTC
TRBV12-3/TRBV12-4,NA,NA,TRBJ2-1,CASSRESSYNEQFF,TGTGCCAGCAGTCGCGAGAGCTCCTACAATGAGCAGTTCTTC
TRBV5-1,NA,NA,TRBJ2-7,CASSLSFSYEQYF,TGCGCCAGCAGCTTGTCATTTTCCTACGAGCAGTACTTC
TRBV3-1,NA,many,TRBJ2-7,CASSQGPPRWGPSYEQYF,TGTGCCAGCAGCCAAGGTCCCCCAAGATGGGGGCCCTCCTACGAGCAGTACTTC
TRBV10-3,NA,NA,TRBJ2-7,CAISGPGMLVNEQYF,TGTGCCATCAGTGGTCCGGGTATGCTAGTTAACGAGCAGTACTTC
TRBV12-3/TRBV12-4,TRBD2,few,TRBJ2-1,CASGALGGGRNEQFF,TGTGCCAGCGGTGCCCTAGGCGGGGGAAGGAATGAGCAGTTCTTC
TRBV7-9,TRBD1,many,TRBJ2-7,CASSFLRGTGVGEQYF,TGTGCCAGCAGTTTCCTAAGGGGGACAGGGGTGGGCGAGCAGTACTTC
TRBV3-1,NA,NA,TRBJ2-4,CASSLRVLAKNIQYF,TGTGCCAGCAGCCTGCGGGTCTTAGCCAAAAACATTCAGTACTTC
TRBV27,NA,NA,TRBJ2-3,CASSYLSYGGPQYF,TGTGCCAGCAGTTACCTCTCCTACGGGGGGCCGCAGTATTTT
TRBV12-3/TRBV12-4,NA,many,TRBJ1-2,CASSLAGGLVYGYTF,TGTGCCAGCAGTTTAGCGGGGGGCCTTGTCTATGGCTACACCTTC
TRBV5-4,TRBD2,NA,TRBJ2-7,CASSLDLAGVYEQYF,TGTGCCAGCAGCTTGGACCTAGCGGGAGTGTACGAGCAGTACTTC
TRBV5-1,TRBD1,many,TRBJ2-1,CASKGTGGESGEQFF,TGCGCCAGCAAGGGGACAGGGGGCGAATCTGGGGAGCAGTTCTTC
TRBV5-1,TRBD2,few,TRBJ2-5,CASSLTAGGQETQYF,TGCGCCAGCAGCCTTACGGCGGGGGGTCAAGAGACCCAGTACTTC
TRBV12-3/TRBV12-4,TRBD2,NA,TRBJ2-4,CASSYSGRGKNIQYF,TGTGCCAGCAGTTACAGCGGGAGAGGGAAAAACATTCAGTACTTC
TRBV15,NA,few,TRBJ2-1,CATSREGFNEQFF,TGTGCCACCAGCAGAGAAGGGTTCAATGAGCAGTTCTTC
TRBV20-1,NA,few,TRBJ2-3,CSATIAPFTDTQYF,TGCAGTGCTACAATAGCGCCCTTCACAGATACGCAGTATTTT
TRBV6-5,TRBD1,few,TRBJ1-1,CASSFGGQRNTEAFF,TGTGCCAGCAGTTTTGGGGGACAGAGGAACACTGAAGCTTTCTTT
TRBV24-1,TRBD2,NA,TRBJ2-1,CATSDPTAGRYNEQFF,TGTGCCACCAGTGACCCCACAGCGGGGAGGTACAATGAGCAGTTCTTC
TRBV4-3,NA,NA,TRBJ2-1,CASSQVVIGGLLFYNEQFF,TGCGCCAGCAGCCAAGTAGTTATAGGAGGGCTCCTCTTCTACAATGAGCAGTTCTTC
TRBV30,TRBD1,NA,TRBJ2-7,CAWIHRGLNYEQYF,TGTGCCTGGATCCACAGGGGCCTAAATTACGAGCAGTACTTC
TRBV20-1,TRBD2,NA,TRBJ2-5,CSAFSGTSVLLETQYF,TGCAGTGCCTTCTCCGGGACTAGCGTCCTATTGGAGACCCAGTACTTC
TRBV28,NA,NA,TRBJ2-3,CASSFLGRPDTQYF,TGTGCCAGCAGTTTCCTCGGGAGACCAGATACGCAGTATTTT
TRBV20-1,NA,few,TRBJ2-1,CSARAARIGGNEQFF,TGCAGTGCTAGAGCTGCCCGAATAGGAGGCAATGAGCAGTTCTTC
TRBV5-1,NA,NA,TRBJ2-5,CASSPDPQGRTGSQYF,TGCGCCAGCAGCCCAGATCCACAGGGACGCACGGGGTCCCAGTACTTC
TRBV11-3,NA,NA,TRBJ2-3,CASSNRPSGTDTQYF,TGTGCCAGCAGCAACAGGCCTTCTGGCACAGATACGCAGTATTTT
TRBV5-1,TRBD1,few,TRBJ2-7,CASSMTGSSYEQYF,TGCGCCAGCAGCATGACAGGGAGCTCCTACGAGCAGTACTTC
TRBV30,NA,NA,TRBJ2-1,CAWLSTEGRSYNEQFF,TGTGCCTGGTTATCTACTGAGGGCCGCTCCTACAATGAGCAGTTCTTC
TRBV6-5,NA,NA,TRBJ2-5,CASSYSDKEETQYF,TGTGCCAGCAGTTACTCGGACAAAGAAGAGACCCAGTACTTC
TRBV24-1,TRBD1,NA,TRBJ2-2,CATEADRGQIGELFF,TGTGCCACCGAGGCGGACAGGGGGCAGATCGGGGAGCTGTTTTTT
TRBV15,NA,many,TRBJ2-3,CATSPWPGSTQYF,TGTGCCACCAGCCCCTGGCCGGGGAGTACGCAGTATTTT
TRBV28,NA,few,TRBJ1-6,CASSLRTYNSPLHF,TGTGCCAGCAGTTTAAGGACTTATAATTCACCCCTCCACTTT
TRBV7-2,NA,few,TRBJ2-1,CASSLLVATYNEQFF,TGTGCCAGCAGCCTACTAGTTGCGACCTACAATGAGCAGTTCTTC
TRBV7-2,NA,few,TRBJ2-2,CASSLIITGELFF,TGTGCCAGCAGCTTAATCATAACCGGGGAGCTGTTTTTT
TRBV10-3,NA,NA,TRBJ2-3,CAISEVGGPGTQYF,TGTGCCATCAGTGAGGTCGGGGGTCCGGGTACGCAGTATTTT
TRBV10-3,NA,few,TRBJ2-7,CAIRPGTTYEQYF,TGTGCCATCAGGCCCGGGACAACCTACGAGCAGTACTTC
TRBV14,TRBD2,NA,TRBJ2-1,CASSRTLLAGEQFF,TGTGCCAGCAGCCGAACGCTTCTAGCGGGCGAGCAGTTCTTC
TRBV2,NA,many,TRBJ1-2,CASSESVYGYTF,TGTGCCAGCAGTGAAAGTGTGTATGGCTACACCTTC
TRBV7-2,NA,few,TRBJ2-3,CASSRTNLRGTQYF,TGTGCCAGCAGCCGGACGAACCTTAGGGGTACGCAGTATTTT
TRBV7-9,NA,NA,TRBJ2-5,CASSLGGQGTKKTQYF,TGTGCCAGCAGCTTAGGAGGCCAGGGGACAAAAAAGACCCAGTACTTC
TRBV12-3/TRBV12-4,TRBD1,many,TRBJ2-1,CASSWRQGRMNEQFF,TGTGCCAGCAGTTGGCGACAGGGAAGGATGAATGAGCAGTTCTTC
TRBV5-1,NA,NA,TRBJ2-5,CASSAGQQETQYF,TGCGCCAGCAGCGCCGGACAGCAAGAGACCCAGTACTTC
TRBV6-2/TRBV6-3,TRBD1,NA,TRBJ2-5,CATRRQGLGVEYF,TGTGCCACCAGAAGACAGGGGCTCGGGGTGGAGTACTTC
TRBV5-1,NA,NA,TRBJ2-1,CASSLPRTGPTIKTGTMQFF,TGCGCCAGCAGCTTGCCTCGGACAGGGCCGACCATTAAGACCGGGACTATGCAGTTCTTC
TRBV4-1,NA,NA,TRBJ2-7,CASSQDAPGTYEQYF,TGCGCCAGCAGCCAAGACGCCCCAGGGACCTACGAGCAGTACTTC
TRBV29-1,NA,few,TRBJ2-4,CSVGIAPANIQYF,TGCAGCGTTGGAATAGCCCCGGCGAACATTCAGTACTTC
TRBV6-5,NA,NA,TRBJ2-1,CASSYNGGNEQFF,TGTGCCAGCAGTTACAACGGAGGTAATGAGCAGTTCTTC
TRBV30,TRBD1,NA,TRBJ2-1,CAWKGQGGLF,TGTGCCTGGAAGGGACAGGGAGGGCTCTTC
TRBV20-1,NA,NA,TRBJ2-3,CSAPNWGDTQYF,TGCAGTGCTCCCAATTGGGGGGATACGCAGTATTTT
TRBV5-1,NA,NA,TRBJ2-5,CASRIGQQETQYF,TGCGCCAGCAGAATAGGACAGCAAGAGACCCAGTACTTC
TRBV15,NA,NA,TRBJ2-1,CATSRYNGRVLELSNEQFF,TGTGCCACCAGCAGATATAATGGCAGAGTTCTAGAATTGTCCAATGAGCAGTTCTTC
TRBV5-1,NA,NA,TRBJ2-2,CASSFLSGAGELFF,TGCGCCAGCAGCTTCCTTTCGGGCGCCGGGGAGCTGTTTTTT
TRBV15,NA,many,TRBJ2-7,CATSRGRGNYEQYF,TGTGCCACCAGCAGAGGGCGGGGCAACTACGAGCAGTACTTC
TRBV28,TRBD2,NA,TRBJ2-5,CASSFGLAGEVETQYF,TGTGCCAGCAGTTTTGGACTAGCGGGAGAGGTAGAGACCCAGTACTTC
TRBV2,NA,few,TRBJ2-1,CASRARGYNEQFF,TGTGCCAGCAGGGCGCGGGGTTACAATGAGCAGTTCTTC
TRBV20-1,TRBD2,NA,TRBJ2-7,CSASELAGEYEQYF,TGCAGTGCTTCAGAACTAGCGGGGGAGTACGAGCAGTACTTC
TRBV28,TRBD2,NA,TRBJ2-5,CASSSPPGGGLETQYF,TGTGCCAGCAGTTCCCCGCCCGGGGGGGGGCTGGAGACCCAGTACTTC
TRBV11-2,TRBD2,many,TRBJ2-6,CASSPQAGDFSGANVLTF,TGTGCCAGCAGCCCTCAAGCGGGGGATTTCTCTGGGGCCAACGTCCTGACTTTC
TRBV6-5,NA,few,TRBJ1-1,CASSYSMGGDTEAFF,TGTGCCAGCAGTTACTCGATGGGGGGGGACACTGAAGCTTTCTTT
TRBV7-2,NA,NA,TRBJ2-1,CASSPHPPPLDYNEQFF,TGTGCCAGCAGCCCGCACCCCCCGCCATTGGATTACAATGAGCAGTTCTTC